Listed here are 12 T cell receptor beta chains from one sample, sequenced in a study of cytomegalovirus exposure and HLA in healthy donors. In the PCR, 60 Vbeta and 13 Jbeta primers were used. The table came from immunoSEQ multiplex PCR; TCRdb's copy has only in-frame clones and leaves some out. This table holds around 35,000 clones, 74% found once. Sequences were obtained from PBMCs. The receptor set was obtained from a young man in good health and CMV-seronegative.

The sample holds a few counts of this clone. The J gene is TRBJ2-5, the V gene TRBV7-9; 7 bases are a match to TRBD2. The V and J ends lost 3 bases and 3 bases, in that order; junction bases with no gene match: 7. Germline CDR1 SEHNR, CDR2 FQNEAQ (reference sequence). The CDR3 runs 15 residues. CDR3 amino acids: CASSFPGGTKETQYF. The CDR3 DNA follows: TGTGCCAGCAGCTTCCCCGGGGGGACTAAAGAGACCCAGTACTTC.

This clone was observed a few times. The chain recombines TRBV6-5 with TRBJ2-7; 8 nucleotides match TRBD1. Per the germline V gene, CDR1 is MNHEY and CDR2 is SVGAGI. The CDR3 runs 13 residues. The trim removed 2 bases at V and 6 bases at J, leaving 3 bases unmatched. CDR3 amino acids: CASSYKDRAEQYF. CDR3 nucleotide sequence: TGTGCCAGCAGTTACAAGGACAGGGCCGAGCAGTACTTC.

The CDR3 loop reads CASSRISYEQYF. The CDR3 bases are TGTGCCAGCAGCAGGATCTCCTACGAGCAGTACTTC. The V gene is TRBV28, the J gene TRBJ2-7; no definite D call. This CDR3 is built from 12 residues. Trimming removed 6 bases at V and 0 bases at J, with 6 bases between. Per germline, CDR1 MDHEN and CDR2 SYDVKM.

J is TRBJ2-7 and V is TRBV5-6; the D is unclear. The germline V and J ends were trimmed by 7 bases and 6 bases, with 11 bases remaining between them. This CDR3 is 11 amino acids long. CDR1 SGHDT and CDR2 YYEEEE come from the germline V gene. CDR3 protein: CASYPSGEQYF. CDR3 coding DNA: TGTGCCAGCTACCCATCCGGCGAGCAGTACTTC.

This clone was detected only once. The chain joins TRBV19 to TRBJ2-1, with 14 bases lining up with TRBD2. The CDR3 runs 15 residues. V trimming: 5 bases; J trimming: 9 bases; junction bases outside the gene matches: 6. Looked up from germline, CDR1 is LNHDA and CDR2 is SQIVND (reference sequence). CDR3 DNA: TGTGCCAGTAGTCCCGGACTAGCGGGGGGTAGTGAGCAGTTCTTC. It codes for CASSPGLAGGSEQFF.

The chain uses TRBV13 and TRBJ1-2, with 8 nucleotides matching TRBD1. CDR1 is PRHDT and CDR2 is FYEKMQ in the germline V gene (reference sequence). Losses at the gene ends were 5 bases for V and 7 bases for J; bases not matched to a gene: 6. This CDR3 has 13 residues. CDR3 in DNA: TGTGCCAGCAGCCCCACAGGGGGTCGTGGCTACACCTTC. Residues: CASSPTGGRGYTF.

CDR3 bases: TGTGCCAGCAGAACAACCGGGACAGGGTGGTTTGAAGCTTTCTTT. Translated, it gives CASRTTGTGWFEAFF. The chain uses TRBV6-5 and TRBJ1-1; 9 bases match TRBD1. The length of the CDR3 is 15 residues. Germline V CDR1 and CDR2: MNHEY, SVGAGI. With V trimmed by 6 bases and J by 7 bases, 12 bases remained unmatched.

The J gene is TRBJ2-5, the V gene TRBV5-1; 9 bases map to TRBD1. This CDR3 is 15 amino acids long. V was clipped by 4 bases and J by 4 bases; unmatched bases: 8. The germline CDR1 and CDR2 sequences are SGHRS and YFSETQ. The CDR3 DNA sequence: TGCGCCAGCAGCACAGGGACAGGGAATTTAGAGACCCAGTACTTC. The encoded protein is CASSTGTGNLETQYF.

J is TRBJ2-7 and V is TRBV11-2, with a weak D call TRBD1 (5 bases). Looked up from germline, CDR1 is SGHAT and CDR2 is FQNNGV. The CDR3 covers 15 residues. Trimming shortened V by 2 bases and J by 0 bases, and 11 bases separated the two germline ends. The CDR3 DNA reads TGTGCCAGCAGCTTATATGTAGACAGCTCCTACGAGCAGTACTTC. Protein sequence: CASSLYVDSSYEQYF.

The rearrangement links TRBV25-1 to TRBJ1-2; D possibly corresponds to TRBD1 (6 bases). Germline CDR1 MGHDK, CDR2 SYGVNS. The CDR3 spans 17 residues. Trimming shortened V by 7 bases and J by 1 base, and 22 bases separated the two germline ends. Here the CDR3 DNA reads TGTGCCAGCATTGGTAAGACAGGCCAAGAACTTAACTATGGCTACACCTTC. Protein product: CASIGKTGQELNYGYTF.

This chain uses TRBV6-5 with TRBJ1-1, with D perhaps matching TRBD1 (6 bases). Trimming left V 6 bases short and J 4 bases short, with 18 bases between. CDR1 is MNHEY and CDR2 is SVGAGI in the germline V gene. The CDR3 runs to 15 residues. CDR3 region: CASSEGGDGVTEAFF. The CDR3 DNA reads TGTGCCAGCAGCGAGGGGGGGGACGGGGTCACTGAAGCTTTCTTT.

Note on this clone: One junction end disagrees with the germline gene, perhaps due to a read error. The chain is built from TRBV30 and TRBJ1-2; the D is unclear. The length of the CDR3 is 13 residues. Germline V gene sequence: CDR1 GTSNPN, CDR2 SVGIG (reference sequence). The CDR3 loop reads CAWTLPSRVGYPF. The CDR3 DNA sequence: TGTGCCTGGACCCTCCCCAGTCGGGTAGGCTACCCCTTC.